One sample yielded the 5 T cell receptor beta chains listed below, sequenced in a study of CD8+ T cells in alopecia areata (dated by TCRdb to 2017 to 2018). The library was prepared using the immunoSEQ multiplex PCR assay. RNA was extracted from all samples and reverse transcribed into cDNA, which served as template for TCR sequencing. TCRdb took over this immuneACCESS table, retaining in-frame rearrangements with V and J assigned. Such tables are incomplete; in checked studies, under half of the missing clones stem from an unresolved V gene, and the remainder is unexplained. Within this sample are 130,000 to 150,000 clones, with roughly four fifths of them counted one time only. Around 25% of the sample is held by the ten biggest clonotypes. Read against the paper, the sample's time point label means: about four weeks on oral tofacitinib. Explained via the paper, the treatment or condition label denotes: oral pan-JAK inhibitor, 5-10 mg twice daily.

The specimen was CD8+ T cells sorted from blood, collected at week 4, from a patient treated with tofacitinib. These TCRs come from a human donor with alopecia areata.

The chain has TRBV29-1 and TRBJ2-7; 8 bases are a match to TRBD1. CDR1 and CDR2 (germline): SQVTM, ANQGSEA. The CDR3 totals 21 residues. Losses at the gene ends were 4 bases for V and 7 bases for J; bases not matched to a gene: 33. In DNA, the CDR3 is TGCAGCGTTGTCCACCCTGTCGGAGGTGAGACAGGGGTCCCTGGAGATCCGGAGCAGTACTTC. It translates to CSVVHPVGGETGVPGDPEQYF.

The chain joins TRBV7-8 to TRBJ1-2; 11 bases map to TRBD1. CDR1 and CDR2 from the germline V gene are SGHVS and FQNEAQ. The CDR3 covers 14 residues. V shed 4 bases and J 7 bases; nucleotides not matched to a gene: 5. The chain's CDR3 is CASSSRDRGFGYTF. CDR3 nucleotide sequence: TGTGCCAGCAGCTCCCGGGACAGGGGGTTTGGCTACACCTTC.

Of note for this clone: Relative to the germline gene, one junction end is altered; a read error may explain this. The chain carries TRBV7-7 and TRBJ1-2; D not resolved. This CDR3 has 14 residues. Germline values: CDR1 SSHAT, CDR2 FNYEAQ (reference sequence). This CDR3 reads CASSIGSGSYGYTF. The CDR3 DNA reads TGTGCTAGCAGTATAGGGTCAGGCTCCTATGGCTACACCTTC.

As to this clone: One end of the junction does not line up with germline, which may come from a read error. V gene TRBV5-6 combines with J gene TRBJ2-3; a possible D gene is TRBD2 (6 bases). The CDR3 has 18 residues. Germline CDR1 is SGHDT and CDR2 is YYEEEE. The CDR3 sequence: CACSSLSGSGRITDTQYF. CDR3 sequence (DNA): TGTGCCTGCAGCTCGCTTTCGGGTAGCGGACGAATCACAGATACGCAGTATTTT.

The chain has TRBV30 and TRBJ1-6; possible D gene TRBD1, 5 bases. The germline gives CDR1 GTSNPN, CDR2 SVGIG (reference sequence). The CDR3 has 12 amino acids. V lost 7 bases and J lost 8, with 12 bases in between. CDR3 protein: CASQGRDSPLHF. DNA of the CDR3: TGTGCCTCTCAGGGACGTGATTCACCCCTCCACTTT. The variable domain in full, completed from reference TRBV30 and TRBJ1-6, reads SQTIHQWPATLVQPVGSPLSLECTVEGTSNPNLYWYRQAAGRGLQLLFYSVGIGQISSEVPQNLSASRPQDRQFILSSKKLLLSDSGFYLCASQGRDSPLHFGNGTRLTVT.